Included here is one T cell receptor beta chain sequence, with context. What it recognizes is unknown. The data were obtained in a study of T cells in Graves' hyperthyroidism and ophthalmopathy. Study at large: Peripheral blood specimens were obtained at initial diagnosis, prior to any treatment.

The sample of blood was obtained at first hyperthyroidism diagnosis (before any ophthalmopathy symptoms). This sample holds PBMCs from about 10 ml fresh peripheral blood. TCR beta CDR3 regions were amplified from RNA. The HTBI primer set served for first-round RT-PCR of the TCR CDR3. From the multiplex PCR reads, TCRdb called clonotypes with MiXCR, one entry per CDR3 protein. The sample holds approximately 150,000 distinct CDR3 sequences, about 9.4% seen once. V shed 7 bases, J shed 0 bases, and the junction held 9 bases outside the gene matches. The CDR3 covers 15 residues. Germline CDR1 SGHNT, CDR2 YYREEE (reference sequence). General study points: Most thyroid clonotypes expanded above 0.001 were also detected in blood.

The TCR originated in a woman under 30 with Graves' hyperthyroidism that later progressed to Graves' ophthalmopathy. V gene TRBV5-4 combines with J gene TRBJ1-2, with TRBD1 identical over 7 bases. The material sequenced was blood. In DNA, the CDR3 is TGTGCCAGCCATAACCGGGACAGAACTAACTATGGCTACACCTTC. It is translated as CASHNRDRTNYGYTF.